This T cell receptor beta chain was recovered during a study of spatial heterogeneity in lung cancer. Study-wide results and caveats: Coverage of tumor T cells, an estimated figure, was roughly 7% for alpha and 13% for beta chains. The study found that expanded intratumoral alpha and beta TCR counts tracked tumor mutation counts.

TCRdb used MiXCR to reprocess the 5' RACE reads, holding one entry per CDR3 protein. This sample has thousands of distinct CDR3 sequences, with 13% to 15% found just once. This clonotype was observed at least ten times. The antigen is undetermined. Because the library targeted alpha chains, this beta chain is an off-target read whose size means little. Trimming shortened V by 6 bases and J by 2 bases, and 27 bases separated the two germline ends. Germline lookup yields CDR1 KGHDR and CDR2 SFDVKD. This CDR3 comprises 20 residues. As to time point: sample taken at primary tumor resection. Whole RNA, isolated from tumor, nontumor lung or frozen PBMC, was sequenced without prior sorting.

Source: lung tumor tissue, taken at surgery. This clonotype was sampled from a male donor with early-stage non-small cell lung cancer. The V call is TRBV24-1, the J call TRBJ2-2; possibly TRBD1 or TRBD2 for D (6 bases each). CDR3 nucleotide sequence: TGTGCCACCAGTCCATTTGGGGGGCAGGGGACCGAATTAAACACCGGGGAGCTGTTTTTT. As protein: CATSPFGGQGTELNTGELFF.